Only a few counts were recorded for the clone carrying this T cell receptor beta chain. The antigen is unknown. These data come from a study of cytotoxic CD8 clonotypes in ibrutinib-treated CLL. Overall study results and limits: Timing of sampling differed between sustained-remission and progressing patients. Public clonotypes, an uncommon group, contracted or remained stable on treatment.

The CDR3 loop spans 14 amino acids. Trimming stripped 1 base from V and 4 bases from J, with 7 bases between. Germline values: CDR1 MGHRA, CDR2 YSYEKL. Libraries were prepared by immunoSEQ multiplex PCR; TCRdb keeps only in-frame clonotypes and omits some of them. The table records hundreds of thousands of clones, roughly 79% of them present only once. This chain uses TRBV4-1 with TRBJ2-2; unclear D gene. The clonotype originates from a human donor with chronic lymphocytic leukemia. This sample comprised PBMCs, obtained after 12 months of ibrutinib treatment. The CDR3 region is CASSQGERTGELFF. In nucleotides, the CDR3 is TGCGCCAGCAGCCAAGGAGAACGCACCGGGGAGCTGTTTTTT.